The 30 T cell receptor beta chains in this list originate from one sample, sequenced in a study of T cell responses to AZD1222 COVID-19 vaccine. Sequencing was performed with immunoSEQ multiplex PCR; in TCRdb, only in-frame clones are kept and a portion is missing. Of over 120,000 clones listed, over 85% are singletons. The material was peripheral blood, obtained on day 0 of AZD1222 vaccination. The receptor set was obtained from an adult in good health.

V gene TRBV19 combines with J gene TRBJ2-1; TRBD2 matches at 9 bases. The CDR3 is 15 residues long. Germline CDR1 LNHDA, CDR2 SQIVND (reference sequence). Trimming removed 6 bases from V and 9 bases from J; junction bases left unmatched: 12. CDR3 residues: CASRAPGLARSEQFF. Written as DNA, the CDR3 is TGTGCCAGTAGAGCCCCGGGACTAGCTAGAAGTGAGCAGTTCTTC.

This chain connects TRBV2 to TRBJ1-6; D is unresolved. V lost 2 bases to trimming and J lost 6 bases, with 11 bases between them. This CDR3 is 15 amino acids long. Germline V gives CDR1 SNHLY, CDR2 FYNNEI. The chain's CDR3 is CASSERAAINSPLHF. DNA of the CDR3: TGTGCCAGCAGTGAAAGGGCGGCGATTAATTCACCCCTCCACTTT.

This chain joins TRBV12-3 or TRBV12-4 and TRBJ1-5, with D tentatively TRBD1 (5 bases). There are 13 residues in the CDR3. The V end lost 5 bases, the J end lost 5 bases, and 10 bases lay between the germline ends. CDR3 DNA sequence: TGTGCCAGCAGTAACAGCAGGGATCAGCCCCAGCATTTT. Its protein is CASSNSRDQPQHF.

This clone was counted a few times. This chain joins TRBV18 and TRBJ1-1; possible D gene TRBD1, 5 bases. The CDR3 spans 15 residues. Germline loops: CDR1 KGHSH, CDR2 LQKENI. The ends were cut back, 1 base at V and 0 bases at J, with 9 bases in the middle. The CDR3: CASSPLRELNTEAFF. The CDR3 region has the DNA TGTGCCAGCTCACCACTCAGGGAGTTGAACACTGAAGCTTTCTTT.

The chain carries TRBV20-1 and TRBJ1-2; perhaps TRBD1 as D (6 bases). The CDR3 covers 11 residues. Germline CDR1 is DFQATT and CDR2 is SNEGSKA (reference sequence). V gave up 3 bases and J gave up 13 bases, with 15 bases separating them. The CDR3 spells CSARVDQGCTF. The CDR3 region has the DNA TGCAGTGCTAGGGTCGATCAGGGGTGCACCTTC.

The chain is built from TRBV20-1 and TRBJ1-5, with D possibly TRBD1 on 5 matching bases. CDR3 length: 14 amino acids. Deletions cut 3 bases from V and 4 bases from J, with 13 bases between. CDR1 is DFQATT and CDR2 is SNEGSKA in the germline V gene (reference sequence). CDR3 region: CSASQTGGNQPQHF. DNA of the CDR3: TGCAGTGCTAGTCAAACTGGGGGGAATCAGCCCCAGCATTTT.

The V and J genes are TRBV7-2 and TRBJ1-2, with D uncertain. The CDR3 loop spans 16 amino acids. In germline, CDR1 is SGHTA, CDR2 FQGNSA. V gave up 5 bases and J gave up 4 bases, with 20 bases separating them. The CDR3 loop reads CASSRAEFRVGYGYTF. The CDR3 DNA is TGTGCCAGCAGCCGGGCTGAATTTCGGGTGGGCTATGGCTACACCTTC.

This chain links TRBV15 with TRBJ2-1; D call uncertain. CDR3 length: 17 residues. Germline-derived CDR1 and CDR2 are LNHNV and YYDKDF (reference sequence). With 3 bases removed from V and 0 bases from J, the gap between germline ends came to 15 bases. The chain's CDR3 is CATSRQLMSSSYNEQFF. The CDR3 nucleotides read TGTGCCACCAGCAGGCAATTGATGTCGAGCTCCTACAATGAGCAGTTCTTC.

V usage is TRBV12-2 and J usage is TRBJ2-5. TRBV12-2 is described as a pseudogene. This CDR3 spans 11 amino acids. The CDR3 nucleotides are TGTGCAAGTCGCTTAGTTGAGACCCAGTACTTC. This gives the protein CASRLVETQYF.

This chain uses TRBV24-1 with TRBJ2-4; D is unclear. This CDR3 is 13 amino acids long. V was pared by 4 bases and J by 8 bases, with 11 bases between. Germline CDR1 reads KGHDR; CDR2 reads SFDVKD. As DNA, the CDR3 is TGTGCCACCAGTGACCCCCTGCAATACATTCAGTACTTC. Its translation is CATSDPLQYIQYF.

This clone has just one count. The gene calls are TRBV11-2 and TRBJ2-5; D ambiguous. Germline CDR1 is SGHAT and CDR2 is FQNNGV. Trimming shortened V by 0 bases and J by 2 bases, and 7 bases separated the two germline ends. This CDR3 is built from 14 residues. The chain's CDR3 is CASSLEPRQETQYF. The CDR3 DNA reads TGTGCCAGCAGCTTAGAACCCCGGCAAGAGACCCAGTACTTC.

The V gene is TRBV11-2, the J gene TRBJ2-3; tentative D call: TRBD1 (5 bases). Trimming stripped 6 bases from V and 0 bases from J, with 16 bases between. The V gene's germline CDR1 is SGHAT and CDR2 FQNNGV. The CDR3 is made up of 16 amino acids. The CDR3, as DNA: TGTGCCAGCAGATTCAGGGTGGGCGGAAGCACAGATACGCAGTATTTT. This encodes CASRFRVGGSTDTQYF.

The rearrangement links TRBV19 to TRBJ2-7; D possibly matches TRBD1 or TRBD2 (5 bases each). Germline loops: CDR1 LNHDA, CDR2 SQIVND (reference sequence). Between the trimmed V and J ends, which lost 3 bases and 3 bases, there was a span of 12 bases. This CDR3 has 14 residues. CDR3 sequence: CASSIWDGLYEQYF. The CDR3 nucleotides read TGTGCCAGTAGTATTTGGGACGGACTCTACGAGCAGTACTTC.

The V gene is TRBV27, the J gene TRBJ2-7, with 12 bases aligning to TRBD2. The CDR3 spans 16 residues. Germline-derived CDR1 and CDR2 are MNHEY and SMNVEV (reference sequence). Trimming at V came to 6 bases and at J to 6 bases, leaving 12 bases not matched to a gene. The DNA of the CDR3 is TGTGCCAGCAGCCCGACTAGCGGGAGTGTTATGGGCGAGCAGTACTTC. This sequence encodes CASSPTSGSVMGEQYF.

The chain carries TRBV29-1 and TRBJ1-2; 8 positions match TRBD1. V was pared by 7 bases and J by 1 base, with 5 bases of the junction left unmatched. The CDR3 consists of 13 residues. CDR1 is SQVTM, CDR2 ANQGSEA, per germline. In nucleotides, the CDR3 is TGCAGCGCCATGGGACAGGATAACTATGGCTACACCTTC. Its translation: CSAMGQDNYGYTF.

The J gene is TRBJ1-1, the V gene TRBV2, with a possible D match to TRBD1 (5 bases). V lost 6 bases and J lost 0, with 14 bases in between. Germline values: CDR1 SNHLY, CDR2 FYNNEI. The CDR3 consists of 15 residues. In DNA, the CDR3 is TGTGCCAGCAGAGGGGCCTTTGATGTGAACACTGAAGCTTTCTTT. Protein product: CASRGAFDVNTEAFF.

This clone was observed a single time. A read error may account for a junction end that differs from germline. The rearrangement uses TRBV7-7 and TRBJ2-5, with 7 nucleotides matching TRBD1. The length of the CDR3 is 15 residues. Germline values: CDR1 SSHAT, CDR2 FNYEAQ (reference sequence). The CDR3 spells CASSSRTGQQETQYF. CDR3 nucleotides: TGTGCTAGCAGCTCGCGGACAGGTCAGCAAGAGACCCAGTACTTC.

J is TRBJ1-1 and V is TRBV6-6, with D unresolved. V was cut by 6 bases and J by 2 bases, with 13 bases left in between. Germline CDR1 and CDR2: MNHNY and SVGAGI (reference sequence). The CDR3 contains 14 residues. CDR3 DNA: TGTGCCAGCAGCCCTTTGGGAGCTAACACTGAAGCTTTCTTT. It specifies CASSPLGANTEAFF.

The chain employs TRBV6-2 or TRBV6-3 and TRBJ2-7; D is undetermined. The CDR3 has 13 amino acids. V was pared by 5 bases and J by 1 base, with 9 bases between. Per the germline V gene, CDR1 is MNHEY and CDR2 is SVGEGT. CDR3: CASSKVYSYEQYF. The CDR3 DNA follows: TGTGCCAGCAGTAAGGTCTATTCCTACGAGCAGTACTTC.

The chain recombines TRBV5-1 with TRBJ2-7; 7 nucleotides match TRBD1. V shed 0 bases and J 2 bases; nucleotides not matched to a gene: 8. The CDR3 has 16 residues. CDR1 is SGHRS, CDR2 YFSETQ, per germline. The CDR3 region has the DNA TGCGCCAGCAGCTTGGCCTTAGGGACAGTAGCCTACGAGCAGTACTTC. The encoded protein is CASSLALGTVAYEQYF.

The genes are TRBV6-5 and TRBJ2-3; the D gene is possibly TRBD2 (6 bases). This CDR3 is 12 amino acids long. Germline CDR1 reads MNHEY; CDR2 reads SVGAGI. V was clipped by 2 bases and J by 11 bases, with 11 bases between them. Written as DNA, the CDR3 is TGTGCCAGCAGTTACAACGGGGGTGGGCAGTATTTT. Its translation: CASSYNGGGQYF.

V gene TRBV4-2 combines with J gene TRBJ2-7; TRBD1 aligns across 12 bases. V dropped 4 bases and J dropped 2; count of bases not matched to a gene: 9. Germline V gives CDR1 LGHNA, CDR2 YNFKEQ. The CDR3 is 17 amino acids. As DNA, the CDR3 is TGTGCCAGCAGCCTGGAAACCGGGACAGGGGGCGCCTACGAGCAGTACTTC. Protein sequence: CASSLETGTGGAYEQYF.

The gene calls are TRBV28 and TRBJ2-2; 10 bases fit TRBD1. The germline gives CDR1 MDHEN, CDR2 SYDVKM. There are 14 residues in the CDR3. V lost 6 bases and J lost 2; bases outside the gene matches: 0. The CDR3 DNA reads TGTGCCAGCAGGACAGGGGGCAACACCGGGGAGCTGTTTTTT. Amino acid sequence: CASRTGGNTGELFF.

The V call is TRBV24-1, the J call TRBJ2-7; TRBD1 or TRBD2 may be the D gene (6 bases each). The CDR3 has 13 residues. Deletions cut 5 bases from V and 5 bases from J, with 12 bases between. CDR1 is KGHDR and CDR2 is SFDVKD in the germline V gene. Here the CDR3 reads CATSGGARDEQYF. CDR3 nucleotide sequence: TGTGCCACCAGTGGGGGGGCCCGGGACGAGCAGTACTTC.

The CDR3, as DNA: TGCGCCAGCAGCTTGCGGGTGTCTGGTGAAGCTTTCTTT. As protein: CASSLRVSGEAFF. The rearrangement links TRBV5-1 to TRBJ1-1; D not certain. The germline CDR1 and CDR2 sequences are SGHRS and YFSETQ. This CDR3 is built from 13 residues. Trimming took 1 base from V and 7 from J, leaving 11 bases between them.

This chain connects TRBV3-1 (or the pseudogene TRBV3-2) to TRBJ2-7, with D possibly matching TRBD1 (5 bases). CDR3 length: 14 amino acids. The V gene's germline CDR1 is LGHDT and CDR2 YNNKEL (reference sequence). V was clipped by 0 bases and J by 7 bases, with 13 bases between them. CDR3 residues: CASSQEGRVREQYF. The CDR3 DNA sequence: TGTGCCAGCAGCCAAGAAGGCAGGGTTCGGGAGCAGTACTTC.

The V gene is TRBV6-5, the J gene TRBJ1-5; 7 bases fit TRBD1. The ends lost 6 bases at V and 3 bases at J; junction bases unmatched: 2. The germline V gene has CDR1 MNHEY and CDR2 SVGAGI. CDR3 length equals 13 residues. This chain's CDR3 is CASSGTDNQPQHF. CDR3 nucleotides: TGTGCCAGCAGCGGGACAGACAATCAGCCCCAGCATTTT.

The CDR3 bases are TGTGCCAGCACCGGGGACATCCAGGGGGAAAAACTGTTTTTT. Amino acid sequence: CASTGDIQGEKLFF. The chain carries TRBV7-9 and TRBJ1-4, with D perhaps TRBD1 (6 bases). CDR1 is SEHNR and CDR2 is FQNEAQ in the germline V gene (reference sequence). This CDR3 is built from 14 residues. V lost 7 bases and J lost 8, with 17 bases in between.

As DNA, the CDR3 is TGTGCCAGCTGCTGGGACAGGGTGAACACTGAAGCTTTCTTT. Translated, it gives CASCWDRVNTEAFF. The chain couples TRBV6-5 to TRBJ1-1; TRBD1 matches 9 bases. The length of the CDR3 is 14 residues. Germline V gene data show CDR1 as MNHEY and CDR2 as SVGAGI. Trimming removed 8 bases from V and 0 bases from J; junction bases left unmatched: 4.

J is TRBJ1-1 and V is TRBV7-8; D is ambiguous. The CDR3 contains 12 residues. The V gene's germline CDR1 is SGHVS and CDR2 FQNEAQ. The ends were cut back, 6 bases at V and 1 base at J, with 6 bases in the middle. CDR3 DNA: TGTGCCAGCAGACCGTGGAACACTGAAGCTTTCTTT. Translation: CASRPWNTEAFF.